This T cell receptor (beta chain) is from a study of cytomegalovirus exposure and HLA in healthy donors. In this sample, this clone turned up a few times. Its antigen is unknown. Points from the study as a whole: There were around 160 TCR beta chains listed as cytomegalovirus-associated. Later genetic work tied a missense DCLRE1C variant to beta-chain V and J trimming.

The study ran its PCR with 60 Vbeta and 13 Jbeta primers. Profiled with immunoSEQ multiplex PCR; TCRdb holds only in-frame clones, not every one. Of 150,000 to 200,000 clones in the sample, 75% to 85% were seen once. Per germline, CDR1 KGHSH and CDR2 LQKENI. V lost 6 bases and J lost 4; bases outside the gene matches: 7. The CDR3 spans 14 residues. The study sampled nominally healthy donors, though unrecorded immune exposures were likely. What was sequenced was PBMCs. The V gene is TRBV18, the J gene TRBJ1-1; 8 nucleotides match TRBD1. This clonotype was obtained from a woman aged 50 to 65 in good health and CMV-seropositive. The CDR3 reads CASSRPQGATEAFF. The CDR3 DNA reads TGTGCCAGCTCCCGCCCCCAGGGGGCCACTGAAGCTTTCTTT.